This T cell receptor (beta chain) is from a study of shared clonotypes between healthy human individuals. This clone was observed a few times. Its antigen is unidentified. Trimming took 5 bases from V and 3 from J, leaving 8 bases between them. The CDR3 totals 12 residues. Looked up from germline, CDR1 is LGHNT and CDR2 is FRNRAP. The donor population consisted of healthy HIV-negative adults with no recent acute infections or vaccinations. Genomic DNA (from each subset) was split evenly across several immunoSEQ plates. When replicate PCRs were run on sorted subsets, they used about 220 ng DNA, 30,000 to 35,000 T cell genomes. Clones were read by immunoSEQ multiplex PCR, and TCRdb kept only the in-frame ones, dropping some. This table has fewer than 2.5 million clones, 93% appearing once. Study results and limitations: Among the subsets, naive ones generally showed larger estimated richness than memory ones.

This chain uses TRBV12-5 with TRBJ2-7; maybe TRBD1 (5 bases). Sequenced sample: naive CD4+ T cells from PBMCs. The subset denotes: CD45RA+ positively selected. This TCR was recovered from a man between 18 and 35 years old in good health. Some clones in this sample may be carry-over from other donors' samples. Written as DNA, the CDR3 is TGTGCTAGTGGTGGACACGGCTACGAGCAGTACTTC. It yields the protein CASGGHGYEQYF.